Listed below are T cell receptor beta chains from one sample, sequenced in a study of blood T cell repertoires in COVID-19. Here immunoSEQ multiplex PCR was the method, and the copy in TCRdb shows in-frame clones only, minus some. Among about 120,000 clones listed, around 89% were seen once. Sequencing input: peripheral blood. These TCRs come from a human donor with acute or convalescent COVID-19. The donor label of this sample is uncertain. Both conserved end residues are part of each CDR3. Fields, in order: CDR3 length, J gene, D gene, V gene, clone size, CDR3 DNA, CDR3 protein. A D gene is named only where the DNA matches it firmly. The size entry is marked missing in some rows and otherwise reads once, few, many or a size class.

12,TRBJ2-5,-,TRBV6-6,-,TGTGCCAGCAGCCGACCTGAAGAGACCCAGTACTTC,CASSRPEETQYF
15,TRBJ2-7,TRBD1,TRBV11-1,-,TGTGCCAGCAGCCGTTTACAGGGGGAGACCTACGAGCAGTACTTC,CASSRLQGETYEQYF
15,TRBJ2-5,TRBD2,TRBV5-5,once,TGTGCCAGCAGCTTGCCTAGCGGGGGGGCAGAGACCCAGTACTTC,CASSLPSGGAETQYF
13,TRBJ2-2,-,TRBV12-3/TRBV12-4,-,TGTGCCAGCAGGGAGGGGTGGGCCGGGGAGCTGTTTTTT,CASREGWAGELFF
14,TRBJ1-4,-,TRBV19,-,TGTGCCAGTAGCCGTGCCAGGCATAATGAAAAACTGTTTTTT,CASSRARHNEKLFF
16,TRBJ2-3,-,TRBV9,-,TGTGCCAGCAGCGTAGCGGGGGTGGGTCTCACAGATACGCAGTATTTT,CASSVAGVGLTDTQYF
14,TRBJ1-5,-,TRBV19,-,TGTGCCACTCAGTGGGGTGCGGGAAATCAGCCCCAGCATTTT,CATQWGAGNQPQHF
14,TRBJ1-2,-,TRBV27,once,TGTGCCAGCAGTTTAGGGCAGCATAACTATGGCTACACCTTC,CASSLGQHNYGYTF
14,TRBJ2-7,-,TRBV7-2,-,TGTGCCAGCAGCTTAGCCCCAGGGTTGTACGAGCAGTACTTC,CASSLAPGLYEQYF
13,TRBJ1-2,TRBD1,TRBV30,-,TGTGCCTGGAGGGCGACAGGGGGCGCCGGCTACACCTTC,CAWRATGGAGYTF
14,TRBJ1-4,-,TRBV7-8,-,TGTGCCAGCAGCTTAGGGAGTTTAGATGAAAAACTGTTTTTT,CASSLGSLDEKLFF
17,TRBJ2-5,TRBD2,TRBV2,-,TGTGCCAGCAGGGGAGGACTAGCGGGAGGGCCGCAGGAGACCCAGTACTTC,CASRGGLAGGPQETQYF
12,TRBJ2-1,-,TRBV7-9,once,TGTGCCAGCAGCCCCTCCCACAATGAGCAGTTCTTC,CASSPSHNEQFF
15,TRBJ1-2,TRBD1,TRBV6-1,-,TGTGCCAGCAGTGAAAGGGACAGGGGCAGGTATGGCTACACCTTC,CASSERDRGRYGYTF
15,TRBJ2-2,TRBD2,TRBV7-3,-,TGTGCCAGCAGCCCCGGGACTAGCGTTGCCGGGGAGCTGTTTTTT,CASSPGTSVAGELFF
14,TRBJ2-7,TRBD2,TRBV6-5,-,TGTGCCAGCAGTTTACTAGCGGGAGGCTACGAGCAGTACTTC,CASSLLAGGYEQYF
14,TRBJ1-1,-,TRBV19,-,TGTGCCAGTAGAGAGGGGGTCCCGGGGACTGAAGCTTTCTTT,CASREGVPGTEAFF
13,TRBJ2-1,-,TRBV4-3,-,TGCGCCAGCAGCCAAGTTATAGCGAATGAGCAGTTCTTC,CASSQVIANEQFF
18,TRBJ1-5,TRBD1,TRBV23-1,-,TGCGCCAGCAGTCACTCGGCCGAGTGGGACAGGGGGCATCAGCCCCAGCATTTT,CASSHSAEWDRGHQPQHF
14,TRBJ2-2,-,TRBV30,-,TGTGCCTGGAGAAAAGGGGGGAACACCGGGGAGCTGTTTTTT,CAWRKGGNTGELFF
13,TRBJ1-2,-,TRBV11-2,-,TGTGCCAGCAGCTTCGCGGGGGGAAGTGGCTACACCTTC,CASSFAGGSGYTF
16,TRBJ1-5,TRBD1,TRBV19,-,TGTGCCAGTAGTATTAGGACCGGGACAGGGGGTCAGCCCCAGCATTTT,CASSIRTGTGGQPQHF
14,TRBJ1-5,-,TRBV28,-,TGTGCCAGCAGTTATGGTGCGAGCAATCAGCCCCAGCATTTT,CASSYGASNQPQHF
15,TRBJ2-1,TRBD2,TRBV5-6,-,TGTGCCAGCAGCGCCCTCGGCGGGAGGGCAGTTACGCAGTTCTTC,CASSALGGRAVTQFF
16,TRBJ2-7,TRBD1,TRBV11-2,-,TGTGCCAGCAGCATTGGATCCGGGACAGGGGTGTTCGAGCAGTACTTC,CASSIGSGTGVFEQYF
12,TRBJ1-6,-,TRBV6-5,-,TGTGCCAGCAGTCGAGCCTTTTCACCCCTCCACTTT,CASSRAFSPLHF
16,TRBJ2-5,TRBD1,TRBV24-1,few,TGTGCCACCAGTGATGTGACTGGGACAGTCCAAGAGACCCAGTACTTC,CATSDVTGTVQETQYF
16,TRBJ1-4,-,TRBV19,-,TGTGCCAGTAGCTTACAAATGGGGGGGCTCGGGGAAAAACTGTTTTTT,CASSLQMGGLGEKLFF
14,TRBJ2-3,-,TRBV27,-,TGTGCCAGCAGTCGACCTAACAGGGCTGATACGCAGTATTTT,CASSRPNRADTQYF
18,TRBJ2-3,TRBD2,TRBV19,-,TGTGCCAGTAGCCATTCCGGGACTAGCGGGGGAGCCGCAGATACGCAGTATTTT,CASSHSGTSGGAADTQYF
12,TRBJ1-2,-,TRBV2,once,TGTGCCAGCAGTGAAGTCCCCGGTGGCTACACCTTC,CASSEVPGGYTF
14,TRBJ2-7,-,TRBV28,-,TGTGCCAGCAGTTTAGACGGGAGCTCCTACGAGCAGTACTTC,CASSLDGSSYEQYF
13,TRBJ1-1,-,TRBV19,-,TGTGCCACCTCGGGAGATATGAACACTGAAGCTTTCTTT,CATSGDMNTEAFF
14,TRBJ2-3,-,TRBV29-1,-,TGCAGCGTTGAAGATCCCCGCGAAGGGGGTACGCAGTATTTT,CSVEDPREGGTQYF
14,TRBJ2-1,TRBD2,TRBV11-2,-,TGTGCCAGCAGCGGACTAGTCACTTACAATGAGCAGTTCTTC,CASSGLVTYNEQFF
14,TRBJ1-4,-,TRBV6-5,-,TGTGCCAGCAGTTATGGGCAGGGGCAGGGGAAACTGTTTTTT,CASSYGQGQGKLFF
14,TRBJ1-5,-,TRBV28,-,TGTGCCAGCAGTTCCCCCGCTAAACATCAGCCCCAGCATTTT,CASSSPAKHQPQHF
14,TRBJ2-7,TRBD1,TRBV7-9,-,TGTGCCAGCAGCCCCAGGGGGACAGGCTACGAGCAGTACTTC,CASSPRGTGYEQYF
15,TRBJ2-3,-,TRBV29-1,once,TGCAGCGTTGAAGATCGGGGACTCATCACAGATACGCAGTATTTT,CSVEDRGLITDTQYF
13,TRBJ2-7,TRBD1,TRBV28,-,TGTGCCAGCAGTGGGGGACAGGAGTACGAGCAGTACTTC,CASSGGQEYEQYF
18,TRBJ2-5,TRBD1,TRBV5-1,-,TGCGCCAGCAGCTTGGCCATCATCGGGACAGGGTTACAAGAGACCCAGTACTTC,CASSLAIIGTGLQETQYF
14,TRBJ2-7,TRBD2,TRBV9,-,TGTGCCAGCAGCGCCCGGGGGGGGTCCTACGAGCAGTACTTC,CASSARGGSYEQYF
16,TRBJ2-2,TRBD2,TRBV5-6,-,TGTGCCAGCAGCTTGGGGACTAGCGGGATTGGCGGGGAGCTGTTTTTT,CASSLGTSGIGGELFF
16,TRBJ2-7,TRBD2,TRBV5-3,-,TGTGCCAGAAGCTGCTATAGCGGGGGGGCCGGATACGAGCAGTACTTC,CARSCYSGGAGYEQYF
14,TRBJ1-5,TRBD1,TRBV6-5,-,TGTGCCAGTAGCCCCGGGACAGTAAATCAGCCCCAGCATTTT,CASSPGTVNQPQHF
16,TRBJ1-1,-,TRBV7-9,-,TGTGCCAGCAGTCTAGGGCAGGGTTGGGGAAACACTGAAGCTTTCTTT,CASSLGQGWGNTEAFF
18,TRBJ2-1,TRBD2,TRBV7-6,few,TGTGCCAGCAGCTTAGAAGCCCCGGGGAGCGGGAGTGGCAATGAGCAGTTCTTC,CASSLEAPGSGSGNEQFF
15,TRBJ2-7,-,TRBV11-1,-,TGTGCCAGCAGCCGTTTTGAGGGAGGTGGGTACGAGCAGTACTTC,CASSRFEGGGYEQYF